The clone carrying this TCR beta chain was observed many times. The antigen remains unidentified. The sample comes from a study of blood T cells in healthy people across ages. Broader study findings: Greater diversity and more naive CD4+ cells were seen in long-lived donors than in aged donors.

A second PCR of roughly 7 to 11 cycles used a sample-barcoded 5' primer and a J-beta primer mix. TCRdb reprocessed the 5' RACE reads with MiXCR, giving one entry per CDR3 protein. The sample has approximately 700,000 distinct CDR3 sequences, about 30% seen once. The CDR3 has 13 amino acids. From germline, CDR1 is DFQATT and CDR2 SNEGSKA (reference sequence). Trimming removed 6 bases at V and 8 bases at J, with 14 bases between. The material sequenced was blood. The genes are TRBV20-1 and TRBJ1-6; D is uncertain. This receptor was obtained from a woman older than 75 in good health. This CDR3 is CSAESGGYSPLHF. The CDR3, as DNA: TGCAGTGCAGAGAGCGGCGGGTATTCACCCCTCCACTTT.